Detailed here is one T cell receptor beta chain. This specimen belongs to a study of blood T cell repertoires in COVID-19. Clones were sequenced by immunoSEQ multiplex PCR, and TCRdb holds only the in-frame ones, with some missing. Here the sample spans 150,000 to 200,000 clones, around four fifths being singletons. The sample comprised peripheral blood. The clonotype comes from a man in his sixties with COVID-19, enrolled during active disease.

The CDR3 here is CASSPPGGAGVHEQYF. The DNA for the CDR3 is TGTGCCAGCTCACCACCGGGGGGGGCCGGGGTCCACGAGCAGTACTTC. J is TRBJ2-7 and V is TRBV18; possible D gene TRBD2, 7 bases. From germline, CDR1 is KGHSH and CDR2 LQKENI. Trimming pared 0 bases from V and 5 bases from J, leaving 17 bases between. This CDR3 region has 16 residues.